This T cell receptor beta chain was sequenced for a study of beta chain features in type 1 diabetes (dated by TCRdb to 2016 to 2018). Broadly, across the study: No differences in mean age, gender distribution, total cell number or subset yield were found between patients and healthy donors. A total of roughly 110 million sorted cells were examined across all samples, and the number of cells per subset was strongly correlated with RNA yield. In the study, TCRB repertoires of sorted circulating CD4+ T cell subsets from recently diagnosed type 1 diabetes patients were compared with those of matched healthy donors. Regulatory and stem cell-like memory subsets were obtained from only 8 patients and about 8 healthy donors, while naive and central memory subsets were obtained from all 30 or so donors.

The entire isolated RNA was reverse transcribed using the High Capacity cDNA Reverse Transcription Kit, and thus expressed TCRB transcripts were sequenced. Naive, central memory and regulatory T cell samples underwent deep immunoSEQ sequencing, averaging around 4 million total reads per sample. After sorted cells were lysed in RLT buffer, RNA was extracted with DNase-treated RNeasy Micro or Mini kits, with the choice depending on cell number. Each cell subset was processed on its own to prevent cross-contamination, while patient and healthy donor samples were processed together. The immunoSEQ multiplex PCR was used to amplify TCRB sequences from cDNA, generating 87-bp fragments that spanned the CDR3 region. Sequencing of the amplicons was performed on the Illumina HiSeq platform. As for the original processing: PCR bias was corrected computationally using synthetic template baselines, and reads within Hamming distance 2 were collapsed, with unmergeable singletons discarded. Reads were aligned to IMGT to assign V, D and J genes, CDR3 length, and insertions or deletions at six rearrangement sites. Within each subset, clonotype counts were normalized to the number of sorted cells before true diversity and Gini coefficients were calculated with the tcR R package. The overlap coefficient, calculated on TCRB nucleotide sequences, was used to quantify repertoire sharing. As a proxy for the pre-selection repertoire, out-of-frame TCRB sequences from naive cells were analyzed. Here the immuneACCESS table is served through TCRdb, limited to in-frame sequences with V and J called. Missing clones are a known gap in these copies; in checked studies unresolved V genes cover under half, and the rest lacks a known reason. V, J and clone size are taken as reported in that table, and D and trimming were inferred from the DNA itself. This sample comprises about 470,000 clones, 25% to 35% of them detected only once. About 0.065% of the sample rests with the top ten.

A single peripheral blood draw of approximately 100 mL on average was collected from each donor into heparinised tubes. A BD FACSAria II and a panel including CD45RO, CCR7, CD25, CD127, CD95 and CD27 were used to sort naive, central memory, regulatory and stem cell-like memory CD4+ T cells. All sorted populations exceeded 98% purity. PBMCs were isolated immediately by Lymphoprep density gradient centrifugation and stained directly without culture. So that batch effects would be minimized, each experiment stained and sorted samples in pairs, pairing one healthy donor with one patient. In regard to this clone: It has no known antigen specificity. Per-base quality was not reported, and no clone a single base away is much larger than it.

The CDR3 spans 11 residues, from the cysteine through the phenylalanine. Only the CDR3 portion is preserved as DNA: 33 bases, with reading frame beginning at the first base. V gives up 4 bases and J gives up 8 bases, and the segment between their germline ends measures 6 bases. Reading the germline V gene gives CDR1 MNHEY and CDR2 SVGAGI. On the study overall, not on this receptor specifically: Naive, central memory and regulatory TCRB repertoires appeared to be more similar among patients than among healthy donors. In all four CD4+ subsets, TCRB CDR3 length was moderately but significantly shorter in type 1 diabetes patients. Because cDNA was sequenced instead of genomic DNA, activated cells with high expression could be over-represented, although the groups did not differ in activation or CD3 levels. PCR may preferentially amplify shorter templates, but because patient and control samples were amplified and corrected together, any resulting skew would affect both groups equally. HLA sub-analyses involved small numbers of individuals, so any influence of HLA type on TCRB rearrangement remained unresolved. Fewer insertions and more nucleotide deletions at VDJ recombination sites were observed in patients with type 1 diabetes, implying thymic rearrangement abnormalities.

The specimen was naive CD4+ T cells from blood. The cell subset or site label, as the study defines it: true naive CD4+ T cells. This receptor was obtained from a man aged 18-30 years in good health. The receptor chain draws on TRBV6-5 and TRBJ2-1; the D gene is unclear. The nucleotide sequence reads TGTGCCAGCAGTTCCCCGTATGAGCAGTTCTTC. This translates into CASSSPYEQFF.